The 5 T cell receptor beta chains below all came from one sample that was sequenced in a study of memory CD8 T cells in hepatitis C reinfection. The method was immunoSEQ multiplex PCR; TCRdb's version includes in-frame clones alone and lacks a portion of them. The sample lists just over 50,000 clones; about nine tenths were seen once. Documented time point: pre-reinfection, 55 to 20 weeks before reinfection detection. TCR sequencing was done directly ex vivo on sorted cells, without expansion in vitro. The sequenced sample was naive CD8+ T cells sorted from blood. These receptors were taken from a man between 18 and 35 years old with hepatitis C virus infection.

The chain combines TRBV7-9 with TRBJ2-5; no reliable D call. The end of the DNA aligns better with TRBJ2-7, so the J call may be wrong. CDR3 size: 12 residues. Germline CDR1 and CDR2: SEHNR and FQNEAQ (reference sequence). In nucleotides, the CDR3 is TGTGCCAGCAGCTCTATAGACTACGAGCAGTACTTC. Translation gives CASSSIDYEQYF.

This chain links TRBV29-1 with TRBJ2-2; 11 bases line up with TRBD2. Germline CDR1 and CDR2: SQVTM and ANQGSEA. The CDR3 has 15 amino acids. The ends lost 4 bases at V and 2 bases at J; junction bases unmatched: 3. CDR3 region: CSVGTSGLNTGELFF. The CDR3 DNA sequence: TGCAGCGTTGGGACTAGCGGGCTTAACACCGGGGAGCTGTTTTTT.

CDR3 sequence (DNA): TGTGCCAGCAGTGAAGGGACTAGCGGGGGGGCAGATACGCAGTATTTT. Amino acids: CASSEGTSGGADTQYF. The chain recombines TRBV6-1 with TRBJ2-3; 15 positions agree with TRBD2. V dropped 1 base and J dropped 4; count of bases not matched to a gene: 0. Per germline, CDR1 MNHNS and CDR2 SASEGT. The CDR3 is 16 residues long.

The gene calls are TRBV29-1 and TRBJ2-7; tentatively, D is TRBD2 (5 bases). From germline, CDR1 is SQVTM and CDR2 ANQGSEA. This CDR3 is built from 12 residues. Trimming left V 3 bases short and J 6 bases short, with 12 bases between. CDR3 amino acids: CSVEDLNLEQYF. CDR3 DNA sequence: TGCAGCGTTGAGGACTTAAACCTCGAGCAGTACTTC.

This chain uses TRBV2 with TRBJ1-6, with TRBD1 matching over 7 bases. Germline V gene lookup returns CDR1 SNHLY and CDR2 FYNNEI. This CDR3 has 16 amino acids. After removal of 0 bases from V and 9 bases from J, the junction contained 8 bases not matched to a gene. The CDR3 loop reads CASSEAGQGGGSPLHF. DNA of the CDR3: TGTGCCAGCAGTGAAGCCGGTCAGGGGGGCGGTTCACCCCTCCACTTT.